A selection of T cell receptor beta chains follows, all from one sample in a study of vaccination and CD4 T cells after COVID-19. TCRdb processed the PCR reads anew with MiXCR; each CDR3 protein has one entry. The table shows tens of thousands of distinct CDR3 sequences, with around two fifths occurring only once. These receptors have no identified antigens. Material: CD4+ T cells from blood, cultured in vitro. The receptors shown here come from a human donor who had recovered from COVID-19. CDR3s include the opening cysteine and the closing phenylalanine or tryptophan. The D gene is left open where the match is weak. The size field is filled for only some rows; it gives once, few, many or a size class.

TRBJ1-6 TRBV6-1 . . TGTGCCAGCAGCATGAGACAGGCGTACTCCTATAATTCACCCCTCCACTTT CASSMRQAYSYNSPLHF
TRBJ1-5 TRBV28 TRBD1 . TGTGCCAGCAGTTCGGGACAGGGGGATCAGCCCCAGCATTTT CASSSGQGDQPQHF
TRBJ2-1 TRBV15 . few TGTGCCACCAGCAGAGATTTACGTTACAATGAGCAGTTCTTC CATSRDLRYNEQFF
TRBJ2-2 TRBV5-1 . few TGCGCCAGCAGCTTCTCTACCGGGGAGCTGTTTTTT CASSFSTGELFF
TRBJ2-3 TRBV19 TRBD1 few TGTGCCAGTAGTCAGGGGGTTTACACAGATACGCAGTATTTT CASSQGVYTDTQYF
TRBJ2-4 TRBV11-3 TRBD2 few TGTGCCAGCAGCTTACACATCACAACTAGCGGCAAAAACATTCAGTACTTC CASSLHITTSGKNIQYF
TRBJ2-7 TRBV27 TRBD2 . TGTGCCAGCAGCCTACTAGCGGGGGCCACCTACGAGCAGTACTTC CASSLLAGATYEQYF
TRBJ2-7 TRBV7-8 . few TGTGCCAGCAGCTTAGAGGACCCCAGAAGGGAGCAGTACTTC CASSLEDPRREQYF
TRBJ1-1 TRBV4-2 . . TGTGCCAGCAGCCAAGGTACCTACACTGAAGCTTTCTTT CASSQGTYTEAFF
TRBJ2-7 TRBV10-3 TRBD2 . TGTGCCATGGGGGAAACTAGCGGGGGCTCCTACGAGCAGTACTTC CAMGETSGGSYEQYF
TRBJ2-2 TRBV19 . . TGTGCCAGTAGTATCGGCAGGGCTAACACCGGGGAGCTGTTTTTT CASSIGRANTGELFF
TRBJ1-3 TRBV7-2 . . TGTGCCAGCAGCTTAGATATACAGAACACCATATATTTT CASSLDIQNTIYF
TRBJ2-1 TRBV19 TRBD2 few TGTGCCAGTAGACGGAGCGGGGGGCGCTCCTACAATGAGCAGTTCTTC CASRRSGGRSYNEQFF
TRBJ1-1 TRBV28 . . TGTGCCAGCAGTTCGGTGGGCTTAAGCACTGAAGCTTTCTTT CASSSVGLSTEAFF
TRBJ2-2 TRBV5-4 . . TGTGCCAGCAGCTTAGTAGACACCGGGGAGCTGTTTTTT CASSLVDTGELFF
TRBJ1-4 TRBV6-1 . . TGTGCCAGCAAAGGTCCAGGAAAACTGTTTTTT CASKGPGKLFF
TRBJ1-2 TRBV7-8 . few TGTGCCAGCAGCCCGCGGGACGTGGGGACATATGGCTACACCTTC CASSPRDVGTYGYTF
TRBJ2-7 TRBV20-1 TRBD2 . TGCAGTGCTAGAGATAGGGGAGGGGCAGGCCGCTCCTACGAGCAGTACTTC CSARDRGGAGRSYEQYF
TRBJ2-5 TRBV29-1 TRBD1 . TGCAGCGCCGGGACAGCTCAAGAGACCCAGTACTTC CSAGTAQETQYF
TRBJ2-3 TRBV7-3 . . TGTGCCAGCAGCACAACACTCACAGATACGCAGTATTTT CASSTTLTDTQYF
TRBJ1-2 TRBV5-1 . few TGCGCCAGCAGCTTGGATAGGGACATTGGCTACACCTTC CASSLDRDIGYTF
TRBJ1-6 TRBV2 . few TGTGCCAGCAGTGAAAGAGGGGGACTCCTCCACTTT CASSERGGLLHF
TRBJ2-5 TRBV28 . . TGTGCCAGCAGTCTCTTCGGGGCGGCTCAAGAGACCCAGTACTTC CASSLFGAAQETQYF
TRBJ1-4 TRBV19 TRBD1 few TGTGCCAGTAGTTGGGGGACAGAGGGACAACTGTTTTTT CASSWGTEGQLFF
TRBJ2-3 TRBV28 . . TGTGCCAGCAGTTTTTCGGGGGATACGCAGTATTTT CASSFSGDTQYF
TRBJ1-4 TRBV7-9 . . TGTGCCAGCAGCTTAGTCGCGGGGGGTGCTAATGAAAAACTGTTTTTT CASSLVAGGANEKLFF
TRBJ1-5 TRBV28 . . TGTGCCAGCAGTTCCGGGGTCAGTCAGCCCCAGCATTTT CASSSGVSQPQHF
TRBJ2-3 TRBV7-8 TRBD2 once TGTGCCAGCAGCCCCGGACTAGCGGGAGGGACAGATACGCAGTATTTT CASSPGLAGGTDTQYF
TRBJ2-7 TRBV7-2 TRBD1 . TGTGCCAGCAGCTTAGTCGGGACAGGGGACTACGAGCAGTACTTC CASSLVGTGDYEQYF
TRBJ2-1 TRBV27 . . TGTGCCAGCAGTCGACAAGGCACCGATGAGCAGTTCTTC CASSRQGTDEQFF
TRBJ2-5 TRBV28 TRBD2 few TGTGCCAGCAGCGGGGGGGGCCAAGAGACCCAGTACTTC CASSGGGQETQYF
TRBJ2-2 TRBV20-1 . . TGCAGTGTTCGAGGGGGGGGTAACACCGGGGAGCTGTTTTTT CSVRGGGNTGELFF
TRBJ2-7 TRBV2 . . TGTGCCAGCAAGGACGGGGGTACCTACGAGCAGTACTTC CASKDGGTYEQYF
TRBJ1-2 TRBV9 . . TGTGCCAGCAGCACCGGACAGCCTTGGGCTAACTATGGCTACACCTTC CASSTGQPWANYGYTF
TRBJ2-7 TRBV11-2 TRBD1 . TGTGCCAGCAGCTTAGCACAGGGGAGCGGCGAGCAGTACTTC CASSLAQGSGEQYF
TRBJ1-2 TRBV7-2 . few TGTGCCAGCAGCTTAGCCAGGGGTCTCCGTGGCTACACCTTC CASSLARGLRGYTF
TRBJ1-2 TRBV20-1 . . TGCAGGGGATGGCCAGACTATGGCTACACCTTC CRGWPDYGYTF
TRBJ1-2 TRBV6-2/TRBV6-3 . few TGTGCCAGCAGTTACTCGACCTCACCGTATGGCTACACCTTC CASSYSTSPYGYTF
TRBJ1-2 TRBV7-9 . . TGTGCCAGCAGCTTAGGTGGGCAGGAGGGTAACTATGGCTACACCTTC CASSLGGQEGNYGYTF
TRBJ1-3 TRBV10-3 . . TGTGCCATCACGGCCAGCTCTGGAAACACCATATATTTT CAITASSGNTIYF
TRBJ2-1 TRBV7-2 TRBD2 . TGTGCCAGCAGCTATAGCGGGGGAAACAATGAGCAGTTCTTC CASSYSGGNNEQFF
TRBJ1-6 TRBV6-2/TRBV6-3 . . TGTGCCAGCAGTTACCGCTCCGAGACACCCCTCCACTTT CASSYRSETPLHF
TRBJ1-2 TRBV27 TRBD1 few TGTGCCAGCAGTTTCGACAGGGCATATGGCTACACCTTC CASSFDRAYGYTF
TRBJ2-3 TRBV6-1 TRBD1 . TGTGCCAGCAGTAAGACAGGGTTTCGCGATAATACGCAGTATTTT CASSKTGFRDNTQYF
TRBJ2-3 TRBV20-1 TRBD2 few TGCAGTGCTAGAGAATGGACTAGCGGGCGGAGCACAGATACGCAGTATTTT CSAREWTSGRSTDTQYF
TRBJ2-1 TRBV10-1 . . TGCGCCAGCATGAAAACAGGGAGCGATGAGCAGTTCTTC CASMKTGSDEQFF
TRBJ2-3 TRBV19 TRBD1 few TGTGCCAGTAGTGCCACCGGGACAGGGGGGTCTGATACGCAGTATTTT CASSATGTGGSDTQYF
TRBJ1-1 TRBV5-5 . . TGTGCCAGCAGCTTGAGCGAGATGTGGAACACTGAAGCTTTCTTT CASSLSEMWNTEAFF
TRBJ1-2 TRBV27 TRBD1 . TGTGCCAGCAGTTTACACAGGGGTTGGGGCTACACCTTC CASSLHRGWGYTF
TRBJ1-1 TRBV24-1 . . TGTGCCACCAGTGACGAGGACACTGAAGCTTTCTTT CATSDEDTEAFF
TRBJ2-1 TRBV4-1 TRBD2 . TGCGCCAGCAGCCAAGCTACTAGCGGGGGATTCAATGAGCAGTTCTTC CASSQATSGGFNEQFF
TRBJ1-5 TRBV24-1 TRBD1 . TGTGCCACCAGTGATTCCGGGACAGGGCATAGCAATCAGCCCCAGCATTTT CATSDSGTGHSNQPQHF
TRBJ1-2 TRBV20-1 . . TGCAGTGCTAGAGAGGGGGCAAGGTCTTACTATGGCTACACCTTC CSAREGARSYYGYTF
TRBJ2-5 TRBV20-1 . few TGCAGTGCTGGACCCGGGACCCTCCAAGAGACCCAGTACTTC CSAGPGTLQETQYF